The 15 T cell receptor beta chains reported below all come from one sample, sequenced in a study of cytomegalovirus exposure and HLA in healthy donors. The PCR contained 60 Vbeta and 13 Jbeta primers. Clones were sequenced by immunoSEQ multiplex PCR, and TCRdb holds only the in-frame ones, with some missing. The sample lists hundreds of thousands of clones; approximately 80% were seen once. Sequenced material: PBMCs. These receptors all stem from a boy between 2 and 10 years old in good health and CMV-seronegative.

The CDR3 DNA follows: TGTGCCAGCAGCTCGACAGGGAACGAGCAGTACTTC. Translated: CASSSTGNEQYF. The chain recombines TRBV11-2 with TRBJ2-7, with TRBD1 identical over 7 bases. Germline CDR1 reads SGHAT; CDR2 reads FQNNGV. The V and J ends lost 4 bases and 5 bases, in that order; junction bases with no gene match: 2. The CDR3 is 12 amino acids.

V and J are TRBV9 and TRBJ2-3; D possibly corresponds to TRBD2 (7 bases). The CDR3 has 17 residues. CDR1 is SGDLS and CDR2 is YYNGEE in the germline V gene. Deletions cut 2 bases from V and 3 bases from J, with 19 bases between. The DNA of the CDR3 is TGTGCCAGCAGCGTGTACGGCGGGGGCCGGGGAACAGATACGCAGTATTTT. It codes for CASSVYGGGRGTDTQYF.

This clone was counted a few times. V gene TRBV2 combines with J gene TRBJ1-2; 7 bases align to TRBD1. CDR3 length: 12 residues. Germline-derived CDR1 and CDR2 are SNHLY and FYNNEI. This CDR3 is CSGGTVYSDYTF. CDR3 bases: TGTTCAGGGGGGACAGTCTATTCGGACTACACCTTC.

V is TRBV30 and J is TRBJ2-2, with a possible D match to TRBD1 (5 bases). The germline V gene encodes CDR1 GTSNPN and CDR2 SVGIG (reference sequence). Trimming pared 0 bases from V and 3 bases from J, leaving 14 bases between. CDR3 size: 16 residues. Here the CDR3 DNA reads TGTGCCTGGAGTGTACAGGCCAGGTCGGACACCGGGGAGCTGTTTTTT. Residues: CAWSVQARSDTGELFF.

The genes are TRBV5-5 and TRBJ2-1; D is unclear. With 3 bases removed from V and 7 bases from J, the gap between germline ends came to 14 bases. The germline V gene has CDR1 SGHKS and CDR2 YYEKEE (reference sequence). CDR3 length equals 14 residues. CDR3 nucleotides: TGTGCCAGCAGCTACCCTCTAGGCGTGAATGAGCAGTTCTTC. Its translation is CASSYPLGVNEQFF.

This clone has only one observation. The chain recombines TRBV6-1 with TRBJ2-7; a weak D match, TRBD1 (6 bases). Looked up from germline, CDR1 is MNHNS and CDR2 is SASEGT. This CDR3 contains 13 residues. Deletions cut 3 bases from V and 2 bases from J, with 8 bases between. CDR3 in DNA: TGTGCCAGCAGTGATCAGGGGCCCTACGAGCAGTACTTC. Protein: CASSDQGPYEQYF.

The chain joins TRBV5-1 to TRBJ2-3; TRBD2 matches at 13 bases. Germline loops: CDR1 SGHRS, CDR2 YFSETQ. The V gene end was trimmed by 4 bases and the J gene end by 3 bases; junction bases not matched to a gene: 8. The CDR3 loop spans 17 amino acids. The CDR3 sequence: CASSAGLAGVMTDTQYF. The CDR3 nucleotides are TGCGCCAGCAGCGCTGGACTAGCGGGAGTCATGACAGATACGCAGTATTTT.

The chain joins TRBV19 to TRBJ1-2; maybe TRBD1 (6 bases). CDR3 size: 16 residues. Trimming cost V 4 bases and J 7 bases, with 22 bases left between them. Germline V gene data show CDR1 as LNHDA and CDR2 as SQIVND (reference sequence). Here the CDR3 DNA reads TGTGCCAGTAGTAATTGGGAAGCGGGACAAAGGGGTGGCTACACCTTC. This sequence encodes CASSNWEAGQRGGYTF.

The chain recombines TRBV2 with TRBJ2-1; perhaps TRBD1 as D (6 bases). Trimming shortened V by 6 bases and J by 5 bases, and 11 bases separated the two germline ends. The CDR3 extends over 13 amino acids. Per germline, CDR1 SNHLY and CDR2 FYNNEI. The CDR3 DNA sequence: TGTGCCAGCAGACAGGGACGAGACAATGAGCAGTTCTTC. It encodes CASRQGRDNEQFF.

This chain joins TRBV19 and TRBJ2-5, with TRBD2 matching over 8 bases. This CDR3 has 15 residues. Germline assignment: CDR1 LNHDA and CDR2 SQIVND (reference sequence). J was trimmed by 5 bases and V by 3 bases; bases with no gene match: 8. CDR3 sequence: CASSINGRVGETQYF. The CDR3 DNA follows: TGTGCCAGTAGTATCAACGGGAGGGTGGGGGAGACCCAGTACTTC.

This clone was observed a single time. V is TRBV18 and J is TRBJ2-5; 11 bases fit TRBD2. The CDR3 is made up of 18 amino acids. With V trimmed by 6 bases and J by 2 bases, 14 bases remained unmatched. The germline gives CDR1 KGHSH, CDR2 LQKENI. The CDR3 is CASSLTLGLAAPQETQYF. CDR3 nucleotides: TGTGCCAGCTCGCTCACCTTGGGACTAGCGGCCCCGCAAGAGACCCAGTACTTC.

This chain links TRBV4-2 with TRBJ2-1; 12 bases fit TRBD2. The CDR3 is 20 residues long. Germline V lookup: CDR1 LGHNA, CDR2 YNFKEQ. The V and J ends lost 0 bases and 0 bases, in that order; junction bases with no gene match: 9. The CDR3 loop reads CASSQDWTSGVLGSYNEQFF. CDR3 bases: TGTGCCAGCAGCCAAGATTGGACTAGCGGGGTTTTAGGCTCCTACAATGAGCAGTTCTTC.

V gene TRBV6-5 combines with J gene TRBJ1-2; D gene ambiguous. The germline V gene encodes CDR1 MNHEY and CDR2 SVGAGI. V was clipped by 6 bases and J by 3 bases, with 17 bases between them. The CDR3 length is 15 residues. CDR3 residues: CASSSPGGRDYGYTF. The CDR3 region has the DNA TGTGCCAGCAGCAGCCCGGGAGGACGTGACTATGGCTACACCTTC.

This clone is a singleton in its sample. The chain employs TRBV25-1 and TRBJ2-3; TRBD1 agrees at 10 bases. This CDR3 is built from 12 residues. V shed 11 bases and J 6 bases; nucleotides not matched to a gene: 5. The germline V gene encodes CDR1 MGHDK and CDR2 SYGVNS. CDR3 protein: CAAGQGVDTQYF. CDR3 bases: TGTGCCGCTGGACAGGGGGTGGATACGCAGTATTTT.

This chain joins TRBV2 and TRBJ1-2; TRBD1 aligns across 7 bases. The germline CDR1 and CDR2 sequences are SNHLY and FYNNEI. This CDR3 spans 11 amino acids. V gave up 6 bases and J gave up 6 bases; unmatched junction bases: 1. The CDR3 nucleotides are TGTGCCAGCAGCGACAGGGATGGCTACACCTTC. Its translation is CASSDRDGYTF.